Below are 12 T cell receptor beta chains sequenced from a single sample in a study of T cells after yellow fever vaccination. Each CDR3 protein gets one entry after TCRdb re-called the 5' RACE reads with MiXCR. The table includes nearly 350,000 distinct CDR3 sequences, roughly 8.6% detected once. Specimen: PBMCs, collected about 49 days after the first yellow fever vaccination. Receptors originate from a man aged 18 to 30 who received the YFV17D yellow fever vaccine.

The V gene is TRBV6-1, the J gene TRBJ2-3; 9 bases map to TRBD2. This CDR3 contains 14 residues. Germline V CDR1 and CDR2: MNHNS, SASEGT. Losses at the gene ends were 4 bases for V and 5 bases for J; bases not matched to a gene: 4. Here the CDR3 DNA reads TGTGCCAGCAGTGTTAGCGGGGGAGGAGATACGCAGTATTTT. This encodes CASSVSGGGDTQYF.

CDR3 in amino acids: CASRYGTGDTDTQYF. CDR3 sequence (DNA): TGTGCCAGCCGATACGGGACAGGGGACACAGATACGCAGTATTTT. The V gene is TRBV6-2 or TRBV6-3, the J gene TRBJ2-3; TRBD1 matches at 10 bases. The CDR3 runs 15 residues. CDR1 and CDR2 (germline): MNHEY, SVGEGT. With 8 bases clipped from V and 2 bases from J, the junction kept 7 bases outside the gene matches.

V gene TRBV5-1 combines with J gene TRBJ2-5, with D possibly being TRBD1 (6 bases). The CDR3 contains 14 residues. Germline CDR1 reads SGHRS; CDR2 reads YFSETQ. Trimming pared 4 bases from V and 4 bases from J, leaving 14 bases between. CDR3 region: CASSPTGTGETQYF. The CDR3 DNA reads TGCGCCAGCAGCCCTACAGGGACGGGAGAGACCCAGTACTTC.

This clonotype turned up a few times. The CDR3: CSARDLARGDPQETQYF. CDR3 bases: TGCAGTGCTAGAGATCTGGCGCGGGGGGACCCTCAAGAGACCCAGTACTTC. The genes are TRBV20-1 and TRBJ2-5; 8 nucleotides align to TRBD2. Germline CDR1 and CDR2: DFQATT and SNEGSKA (reference sequence). After removal of 0 bases from V and 2 bases from J, the junction contained 11 bases not matched to a gene. The CDR3 has 17 amino acids.

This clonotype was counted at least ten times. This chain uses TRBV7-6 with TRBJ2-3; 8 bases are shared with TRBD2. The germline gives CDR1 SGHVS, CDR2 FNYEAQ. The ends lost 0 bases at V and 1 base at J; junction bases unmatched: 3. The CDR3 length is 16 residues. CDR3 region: CASSLAATSGTDTQYF. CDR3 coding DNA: TGTGCCAGCAGCTTAGCAGCGACTAGCGGCACAGATACGCAGTATTTT.

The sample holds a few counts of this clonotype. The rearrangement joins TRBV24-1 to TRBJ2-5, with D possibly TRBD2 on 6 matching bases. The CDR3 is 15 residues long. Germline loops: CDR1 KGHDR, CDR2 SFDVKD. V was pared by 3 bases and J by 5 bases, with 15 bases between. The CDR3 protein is CATSDPEVGGETQYF. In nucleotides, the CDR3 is TGTGCCACCAGTGATCCCGAGGTTGGGGGGGAGACCCAGTACTTC.

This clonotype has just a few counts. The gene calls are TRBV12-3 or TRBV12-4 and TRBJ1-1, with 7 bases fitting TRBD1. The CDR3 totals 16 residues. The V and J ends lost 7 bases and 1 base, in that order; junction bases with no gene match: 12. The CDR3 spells CASTPRGARANTEAFF. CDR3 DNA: TGTGCCAGCACCCCCAGGGGGGCGAGAGCGAACACTGAAGCTTTCTTT.

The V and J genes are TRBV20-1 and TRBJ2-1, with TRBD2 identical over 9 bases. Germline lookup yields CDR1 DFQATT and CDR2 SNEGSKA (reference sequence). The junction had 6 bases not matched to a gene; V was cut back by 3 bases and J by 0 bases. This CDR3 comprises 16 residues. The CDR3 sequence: CSASTLAGASYNEQFF. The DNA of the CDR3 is TGCAGTGCTAGTACGTTAGCGGGGGCCTCCTACAATGAGCAGTTCTTC.

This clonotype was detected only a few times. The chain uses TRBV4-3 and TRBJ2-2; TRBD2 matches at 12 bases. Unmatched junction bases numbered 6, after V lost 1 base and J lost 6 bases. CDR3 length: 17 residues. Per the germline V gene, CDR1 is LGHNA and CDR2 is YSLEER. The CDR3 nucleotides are TGCGCCAGCAGCCAAGGGACTAGCGGGGACTTCGCCGGGGAGCTGTTTTTT. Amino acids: CASSQGTSGDFAGELFF.

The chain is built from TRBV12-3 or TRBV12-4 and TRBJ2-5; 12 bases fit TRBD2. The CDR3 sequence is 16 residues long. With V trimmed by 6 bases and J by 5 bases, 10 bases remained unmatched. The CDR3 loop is CASSTRGLAGFETQYF. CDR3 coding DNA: TGTGCCAGCAGCACTCGGGGACTAGCGGGTTTCGAGACCCAGTACTTC.

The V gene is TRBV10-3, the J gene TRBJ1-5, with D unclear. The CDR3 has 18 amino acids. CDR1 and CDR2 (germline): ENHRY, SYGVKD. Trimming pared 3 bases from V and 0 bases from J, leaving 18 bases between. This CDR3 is CAISDPARLDNSNQPQHF. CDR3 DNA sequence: TGTGCCATCAGTGATCCGGCCAGGCTCGATAATAGCAATCAGCCCCAGCATTTT.

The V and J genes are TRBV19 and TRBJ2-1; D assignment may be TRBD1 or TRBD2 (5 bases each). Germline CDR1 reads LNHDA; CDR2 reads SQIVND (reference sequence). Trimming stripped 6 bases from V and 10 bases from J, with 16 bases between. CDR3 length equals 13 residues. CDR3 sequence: CASSIWGIGEQFF. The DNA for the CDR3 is TGTGCCAGTAGCATATGGGGGATAGGGGAGCAGTTCTTC.